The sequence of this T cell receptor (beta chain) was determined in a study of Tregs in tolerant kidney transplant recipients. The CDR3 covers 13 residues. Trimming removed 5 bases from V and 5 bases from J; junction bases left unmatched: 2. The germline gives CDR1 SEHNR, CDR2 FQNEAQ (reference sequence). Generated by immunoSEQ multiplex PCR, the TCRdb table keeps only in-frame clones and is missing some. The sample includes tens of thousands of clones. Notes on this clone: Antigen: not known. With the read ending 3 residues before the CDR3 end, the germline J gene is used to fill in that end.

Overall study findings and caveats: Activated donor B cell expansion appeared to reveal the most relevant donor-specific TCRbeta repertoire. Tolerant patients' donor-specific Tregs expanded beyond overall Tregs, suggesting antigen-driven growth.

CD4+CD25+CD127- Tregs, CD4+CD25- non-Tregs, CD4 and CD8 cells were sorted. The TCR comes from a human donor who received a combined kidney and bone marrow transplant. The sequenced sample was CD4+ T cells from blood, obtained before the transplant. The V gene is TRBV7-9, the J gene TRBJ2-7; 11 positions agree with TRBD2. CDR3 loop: CASSPSGGNEQYF. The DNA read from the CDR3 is TGTGCCAGCAGCCCTAGCGGGGGGAACGAG.